The entry below gives a single T cell receptor (beta chain) sequence along with its context. The target antigen is unknown. The record originates from a study of CD8+CD57+ T cells in acquired aplastic anemia. On the study more broadly: Quantities of DNA derived from sorted CD4+ and CD8+ cells averaged 3.2 ug. In CD4+ cells, healthy donors produced an average of approximately 11 million reads. Findings and limits, study-wide: Patients did not significantly differ from controls in CD8+ Simpson's diversity.

CDR3 and TCR beta VDJ profiling relied on a genomic DNA template. TCRdb reprocessed the reads with MiXCR, giving one entry per CDR3 protein. The table lists 110,000 or so distinct CDR3 sequences, around 53% of them singletons. The germline CDR1 and CDR2 sequences are KGHDR and SFDVKD. Trimming shortened V by 3 bases and J by 2 bases, and 10 bases separated the two germline ends. The CDR3 totals 14 residues. What was sequenced was sorted CD4+, CD8+, or CD8+CD57+ T cells (not recorded which) from PBMCs. The chain is built from TRBV24-1 and TRBJ2-7; D possibly matches TRBD1 or TRBD2 (7 bases each). The sequence was obtained from a human donor in good health, serving as a control. The CDR3 DNA sequence: TGTGCCACCAGTGATCCAGGGGGGGCCTACGAGCAGTACTTC. This codes for CATSDPGGAYEQYF.